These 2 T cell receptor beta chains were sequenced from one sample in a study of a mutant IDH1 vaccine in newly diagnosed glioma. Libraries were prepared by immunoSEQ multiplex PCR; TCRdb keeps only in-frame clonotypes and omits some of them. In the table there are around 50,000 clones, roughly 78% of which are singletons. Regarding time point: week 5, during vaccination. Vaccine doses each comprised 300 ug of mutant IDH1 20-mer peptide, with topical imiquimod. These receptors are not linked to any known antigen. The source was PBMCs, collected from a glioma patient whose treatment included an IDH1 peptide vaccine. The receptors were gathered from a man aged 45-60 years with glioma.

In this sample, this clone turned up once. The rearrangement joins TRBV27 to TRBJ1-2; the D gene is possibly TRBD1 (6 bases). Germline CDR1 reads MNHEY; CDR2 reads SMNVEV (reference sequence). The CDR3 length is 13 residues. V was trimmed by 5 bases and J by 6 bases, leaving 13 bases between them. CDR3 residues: CASSPQGSDGYTF. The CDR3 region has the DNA TGTGCCAGCAGTCCACAGGGATCGGATGGCTACACCTTC.

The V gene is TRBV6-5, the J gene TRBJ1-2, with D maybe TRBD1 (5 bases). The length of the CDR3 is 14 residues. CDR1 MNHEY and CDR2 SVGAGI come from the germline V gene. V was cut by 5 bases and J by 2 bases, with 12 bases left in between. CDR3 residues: CASSRPGTNYGYTF. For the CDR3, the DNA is TGTGCCAGCAGTCGACCCGGGACCAACTATGGCTACACCTTC.